A selection of T cell receptor beta chains follows, all from one sample in a study of blood T cell repertoires in COVID-19. Clones were sequenced by immunoSEQ multiplex PCR, and TCRdb holds only the in-frame ones, with some missing. Found here are over 100,000 clones, less than 90% of them singletons; the top ten hold 5.1%. The specimen sequenced was peripheral blood. Receptor source: a human donor in a cohort sampled during active COVID-19. CDR3s include the opening cysteine and the closing phenylalanine or tryptophan. Each record gives: clone size, J gene, V gene, D gene, CDR3 protein, CDR3 DNA. The D gene is left open where the match is weak. Clone size is given for some rows only: seen once, a few or many times, or a class if the clone is expanded.

>NA|TRBJ2-5|TRBV11-3|NA
CASSLGVETQYF
TGTGCCAGCAGCTTAGGCGTGGAGACCCAGTACTTC
>NA|TRBJ1-4|TRBV5-6|NA
CASSPWRPATNEKLFF
TGTGCCAGCAGCCCTTGGCGGCCTGCAACTAATGAAAAACTGTTTTTT
>NA|TRBJ1-1|TRBV11-3|NA
CASSLAGRHLNPGDTEAFF
TGTGCCAGCAGCTTAGCGGGAAGGCACCTCAACCCGGGGGACACTGAAGCTTTCTTT
>NA|TRBJ2-3|TRBV2|TRBD1
CASSYRGRADTQYF
TGTGCCAGCAGCTACAGGGGGCGTGCAGATACGCAGTATTTT
>NA|TRBJ2-3|TRBV19|TRBD1
CASRTGVTDTQYF
TGTGCCAGCCGGACAGGCGTCACAGATACGCAGTATTTT
>NA|TRBJ1-2|TRBV28|NA
CASTMGGTNYGYTF
TGTGCCAGCACCATGGGGGGGACTAACTATGGCTACACCTTC
>NA|TRBJ1-5|TRBV15|NA
CATSRGRQSNQPQHF
TGTGCCACCAGCAGGGGGAGGCAGTCGAATCAGCCCCAGCATTTT
>NA|TRBJ1-5|TRBV7-8|TRBD1
CASSFSTGGGQPQHF
TGTGCCAGCAGCTTTAGTACAGGGGGTGGTCAGCCCCAGCATTTT
>once|TRBJ2-5|TRBV6-5|TRBD2
CASSYHLGGGQETQYF
TGTGCCAGCAGTTACCACCTTGGGGGAGGGCAAGAGACCCAGTACTTC
>NA|TRBJ1-6|TRBV19|TRBD1
CASQGGPMDNSPLHF
TGTGCCTCACAAGGGGGCCCAATGGATAATTCACCCCTCCACTTT
>NA|TRBJ2-5|TRBV7-3|TRBD1
CASSSDRGKTQYF
TGTGCCAGCAGCTCGGACAGGGGAAAGACCCAGTACTTC
>once|TRBJ2-2|TRBV12-5|NA
CASGLVPFGGRQGTGELFF
TGTGCTAGTGGTTTGGTACCTTTCGGAGGGAGGCAGGGCACCGGGGAGCTGTTTTTT
>many|TRBJ2-7|TRBV12-3/TRBV12-4|NA
CASSFRGGEQYF
TGTGCCAGCAGTTTCAGGGGTGGCGAGCAGTACTTC
>NA|TRBJ2-2|TRBV28|NA
CASSLPSGITGELFF
TGTGCCAGCAGTCTTCCGAGCGGAATCACCGGGGAGCTGTTTTTT
>NA|TRBJ1-4|TRBV7-9|NA
CASSSQGRTNEKLFF
TGTGCCAGCAGCTCTCAGGGGAGAACTAATGAAAAACTGTTTTTT
>NA|TRBJ2-1|TRBV2|NA
CASSVLASAGNEQFF
TGTGCCAGCAGCGTATTAGCCTCGGCAGGGAATGAGCAGTTCTTC
>NA|TRBJ1-1|TRBV7-2|TRBD1
CASSLQTGVGTTEAFF
TGTGCCAGCAGCTTACAGACAGGGGTGGGAACCACTGAAGCTTTCTTT
>NA|TRBJ1-2|TRBV18|NA
CASSPNQGTYGYTF
TGTGCCAGCTCACCTAACCAGGGAACCTATGGCTACACCTTC
>NA|TRBJ1-1|TRBV2|NA
CASNQGDTEAFF
TGTGCCAGCAACCAAGGGGACACTGAAGCTTTCTTT
>NA|TRBJ2-3|TRBV12-5|NA
CASGLVRGQLLGDTQYF
TGTGCTAGTGGTTTGGTACGAGGACAGCTCCTAGGGGATACGCAGTATTTT
>NA|TRBJ1-2|TRBV6-1|NA
CASSEALGSRGNGYTF
TGTGCCAGCAGTGAAGCGCTGGGTAGCCGGGGGAATGGCTACACCTTC
>NA|TRBJ2-5|TRBV6-5|NA
CASKVGSSRETQYF
TGTGCCAGCAAAGTAGGTTCTAGCCGAGAGACCCAGTACTTC
>NA|TRBJ2-1|TRBV5-1|NA
CASSLDSGSYNEQFF
TGCGCCAGCAGCTTGGATAGCGGATCCTACAATGAGCAGTTCTTC
>NA|TRBJ2-5|TRBV7-9|NA
CASSSGATAGETQYF
TGTGCCAGCAGCTCGGGAGCGACAGCGGGAGAGACCCAGTACTTC
>once|TRBJ2-3|TRBV12-5|TRBD2
CASGLSPRGNSGRASTDTQYF
TGTGCTAGTGGTTTGTCTCCGAGGGGCAATAGCGGGAGGGCTAGCACAGATACGCAGTATTTT
>NA|TRBJ2-1|TRBV7-2|NA
CASSRPDSLPFF
TGTGCCAGCAGCCGCCCGGACTCCCTCCCGTTCTTC
>NA|TRBJ1-1|TRBV18|NA
CASRPTTAEAFF
TGTGCCAGCCGACCGACTACCGCTGAAGCTTTCTTT
>NA|TRBJ1-4|TRBV28|TRBD1
CASSIGQDRIGKLFF
TGTGCCAGCAGTATCGGACAGGATAGAATTGGAAAACTGTTTTTT
>NA|TRBJ1-4|TRBV5-6|TRBD1
CASSFLGQGNEKLFF
TGTGCCAGCAGCTTTTTGGGACAGGGAAATGAAAAACTGTTTTTT
>NA|TRBJ1-2|TRBV6-6|NA
CASSLGTDGGGYTF
TGTGCCAGCAGCCTCGGGACGGACGGGGGGGGCTACACCTTC
>NA|TRBJ1-2|TRBV10-3|NA
CAISDSGGLNGYTF
TGTGCCATCAGTGATTCGGGGGGGCTGAATGGCTACACCTTC
>NA|TRBJ2-7|TRBV28|NA
CASSAPQGQRGAYEQYF
TGTGCCAGCAGTGCACCCCAGGGACAGAGGGGGGCTTACGAGCAGTACTTC
>few|TRBJ1-2|TRBV15|NA
CATSTTPRGDRYTF
TGTGCCACCAGCACTACCCCCCGGGGTGATCGGTACACCTTC
>NA|TRBJ1-5|TRBV7-8|NA
CASSTRGAGNSNQPQHF
TGTGCCAGCAGCACCCGGGGAGCGGGGAATAGCAATCAGCCCCAGCATTTT
>NA|TRBJ2-7|TRBV28|NA
CASSLRYEQYF
TGTGCCAGCAGTTTGAGATACGAGCAGTACTTC
>NA|TRBJ2-1|TRBV6-5|TRBD2
CASSFSGGAYNEQFF
TGTGCCAGCAGTTTTAGCGGGGGGGCCTACAATGAGCAGTTCTTC
>once|TRBJ1-5|TRBV12-3/TRBV12-4|NA
CASGGTGGQPQHF
TGTGCCAGCGGCGGAACGGGGGGTCAGCCCCAGCATTTT
>NA|TRBJ2-1|TRBV4-3|TRBD2
CASSQDLGGGPNNEQFF
TGCGCCAGCAGCCAAGATCTTGGCGGGGGGCCAAACAATGAGCAGTTCTTC
>NA|TRBJ2-3|TRBV11-3|NA
CASSSAWAGRTDTQYF
TGTGCCAGCAGCTCCGCCTGGGCGGGCCGCACAGATACGCAGTATTTT
>NA|TRBJ2-7|TRBV9|TRBD2
CASSSEAGGPYEQYF
TGTGCCAGCAGCTCCGAAGCGGGAGGGCCCTACGAGCAGTACTTC
>NA|TRBJ2-7|TRBV6-6|NA
CASSYRDWGTYEQYF
TGTGCCAGCAGTTACCGGGACTGGGGCACTTACGAGCAGTACTTC
>NA|TRBJ2-7|TRBV5-1|TRBD1
CASSLGTGVSYEQYF
TGCGCCAGCAGCTTGGGGACAGGGGTAAGCTACGAGCAGTACTTC
>NA|TRBJ2-2|TRBV7-3|TRBD1
CASSRTGQGAAYTGELFF
TGTGCCAGCAGCAGAACCGGACAGGGGGCAGCGTACACCGGGGAGCTGTTTTTT
>NA|TRBJ1-5|TRBV28|TRBD1
CASSSGGQTQPQHF
TGTGCCAGCAGTTCAGGGGGCCAGACTCAGCCCCAGCATTTT
>NA|TRBJ2-7|TRBV5-1|TRBD1
CASSDGQGVGEQYF
TGCGCCAGCAGCGACGGACAGGGGGTGGGCGAGCAGTACTTC
>NA|TRBJ2-2|TRBV5-1|NA
CASSGGTVAGELFF
TGCGCCAGCAGCGGGGGGACCGTAGCCGGGGAGCTGTTTTTT
>NA|TRBJ2-2|TRBV5-1|TRBD2
CASSLTSGSTGELFF
TGCGCCAGCAGCTTGACTAGCGGGAGCACCGGGGAGCTGTTTTTT
>NA|TRBJ1-2|TRBV4-2|TRBD1
CASSQDPGQGVEGYTF
TGTGCCAGCAGCCAAGACCCGGGACAGGGGGTTGAAGGCTACACCTTC
>NA|TRBJ2-3|TRBV6-4|TRBD1
CASSDGTGAPDTQYF
TGTGCCAGCAGTGACGGGACAGGGGCTCCAGATACGCAGTATTTT
>NA|TRBJ2-7|TRBV19|NA
CASSIDHRVFSYEQYF
TGTGCCAGTAGTATAGATCACAGGGTATTTTCCTACGAGCAGTACTTC
>NA|TRBJ1-1|TRBV3-1/TRBV3-2|NA
CASSQASGDGTEAFF
TGTGCCAGCAGCCAAGCGTCAGGGGACGGGACTGAAGCTTTCTTT
>NA|TRBJ2-1|TRBV6-4|NA
CASSVSVENEQFF
TGTGCCAGCAGTGTAAGCGTTGAGAATGAGCAGTTCTTC